This T cell receptor (beta chain) was captured in a study of CD8+CD57+ T cells in acquired aplastic anemia. About the research overall: Mean DNA quantity obtained from sorted CD4+ and CD8+ cells was about 3.2 ug. Regarding the study as a whole: Overlapping CD8+ CDR3 repertoires of patients and controls contained approximately 28 shared sequences.

Germline V CDR1 and CDR2: LGHNA, YNFKEQ. This CDR3 is 13 amino acids long. Before being chosen for sequencing, patients had shown CD8+CD57+ cell expansion by flow cytometry. This clonotype was seen a handful of times. Its target is not known. With a much larger clone just one base away, this may be a read error. For CDR3 and TCR beta VDJ profiling, genomic DNA was the template used. TCRdb passed the reads through MiXCR, listing each CDR3 protein once. The sample records some 160,000 distinct CDR3 sequences, around half being singletons. The chain combines TRBV4-2 with TRBJ1-1, with TRBD1 matching 8 bases. The source of this sequence is a human donor with aplastic anemia. The material sequenced was sorted CD4+, CD8+, or CD8+CD57+ T cells (not recorded which) from PBMCs. CDR3 in amino acids: CASSQDQWLGQDF. CDR3 bases: TGTGCCAGCAGCCAAGATCAGTGGTTGGGACAGGACTTT.